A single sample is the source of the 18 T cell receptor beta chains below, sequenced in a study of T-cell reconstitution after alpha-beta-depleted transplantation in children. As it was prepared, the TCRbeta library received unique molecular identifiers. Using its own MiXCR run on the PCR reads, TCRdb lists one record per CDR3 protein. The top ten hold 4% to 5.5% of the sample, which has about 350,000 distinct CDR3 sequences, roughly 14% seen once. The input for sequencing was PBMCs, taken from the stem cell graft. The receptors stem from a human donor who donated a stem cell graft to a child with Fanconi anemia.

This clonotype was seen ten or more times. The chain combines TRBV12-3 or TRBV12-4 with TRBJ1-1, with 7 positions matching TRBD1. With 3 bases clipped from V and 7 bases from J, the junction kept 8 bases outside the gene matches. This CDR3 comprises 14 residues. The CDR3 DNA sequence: TGTGCCAGCAGTTTGGCAGGGGGAGGGCTTGAAGCTTTCTTT. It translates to CASSLAGGGLEAFF.

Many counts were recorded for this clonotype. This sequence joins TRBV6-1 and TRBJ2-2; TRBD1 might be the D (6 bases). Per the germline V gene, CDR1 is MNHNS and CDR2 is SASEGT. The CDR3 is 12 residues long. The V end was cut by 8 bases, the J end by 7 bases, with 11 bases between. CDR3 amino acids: CASHRVDGELFF. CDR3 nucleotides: TGTGCCAGCCACAGGGTGGACGGGGAGCTGTTTTTT.

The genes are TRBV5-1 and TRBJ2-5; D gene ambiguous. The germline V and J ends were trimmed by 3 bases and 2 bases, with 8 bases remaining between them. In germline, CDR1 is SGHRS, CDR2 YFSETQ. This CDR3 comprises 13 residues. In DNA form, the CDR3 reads TGCGCCAGCAGCTGGGGAATTCAAGAGACCCAGTACTTC. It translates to CASSWGIQETQYF.

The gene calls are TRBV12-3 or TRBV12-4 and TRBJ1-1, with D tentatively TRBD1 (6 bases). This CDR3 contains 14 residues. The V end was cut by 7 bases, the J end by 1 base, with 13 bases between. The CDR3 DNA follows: TGTGCCAGCACCACAGGGAGTGCGAACACTGAAGCTTTCTTT. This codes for CASTTGSANTEAFF.

The CDR3 DNA reads TGTGCCAGCAGCTCTCCCTCTAACAGGGGGGACTACGAGCAGTACTTC. Its translation: CASSSPSNRGDYEQYF. The chain carries TRBV7-9 and TRBJ2-7; 8 nucleotides match TRBD1. In germline, CDR1 is SEHNR, CDR2 FQNEAQ (reference sequence). V lost 4 bases, J lost 3 bases, and 11 bases stayed unmatched. The CDR3 is 16 residues long.

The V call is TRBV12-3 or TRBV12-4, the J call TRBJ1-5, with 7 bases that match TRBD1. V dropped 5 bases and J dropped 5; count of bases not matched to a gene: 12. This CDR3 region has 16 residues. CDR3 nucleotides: TGTGCCAGCAGTAAGGGGCAGGGGGGGACTTATCAGCCCCAGCATTTT. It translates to CASSKGQGGTYQPQHF.

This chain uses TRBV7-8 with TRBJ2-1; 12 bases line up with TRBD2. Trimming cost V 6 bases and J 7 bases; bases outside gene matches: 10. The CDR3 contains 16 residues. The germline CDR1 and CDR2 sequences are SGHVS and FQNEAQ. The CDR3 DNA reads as TGTGCCAGCAGGGGGACCCTAGCGGGGGGGAAGAATGAGCAGTTCTTC. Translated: CASRGTLAGGKNEQFF.

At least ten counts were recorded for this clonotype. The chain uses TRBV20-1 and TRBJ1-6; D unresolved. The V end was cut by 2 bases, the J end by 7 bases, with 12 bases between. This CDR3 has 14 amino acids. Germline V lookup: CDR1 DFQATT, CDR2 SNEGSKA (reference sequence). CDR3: CSARPLGLNSPLHF. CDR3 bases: TGCAGTGCTAGACCCCTGGGGTTGAATTCACCCCTCCACTTT.

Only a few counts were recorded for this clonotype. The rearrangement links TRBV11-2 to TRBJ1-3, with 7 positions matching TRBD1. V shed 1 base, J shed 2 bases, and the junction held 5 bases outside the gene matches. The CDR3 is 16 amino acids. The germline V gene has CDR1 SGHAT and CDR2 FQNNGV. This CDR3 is CASSLADRVTGNTIYF. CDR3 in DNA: TGTGCCAGCAGCTTAGCTGACAGGGTAACTGGAAACACCATATATTTT. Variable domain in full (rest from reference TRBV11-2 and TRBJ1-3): EAGVAQSPRYKIIEKRQSVAFWCNPISGHATLYWYQQILGQGPKLLIQFQNNGVVDDSQLPKDRFSAERLKGVDSTLKIQPAKLEDSAVYLCASSLADRVTGNTIYFGEGSWLTVV.

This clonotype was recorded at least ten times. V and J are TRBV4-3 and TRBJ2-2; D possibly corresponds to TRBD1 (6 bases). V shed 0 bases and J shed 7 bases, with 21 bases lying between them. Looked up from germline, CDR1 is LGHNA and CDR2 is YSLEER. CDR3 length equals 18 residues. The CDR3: CASSQDPVDSWVGGELFF. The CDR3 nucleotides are TGCGCCAGCAGCCAAGATCCGGTGGACAGTTGGGTAGGCGGGGAGCTGTTTTTT.

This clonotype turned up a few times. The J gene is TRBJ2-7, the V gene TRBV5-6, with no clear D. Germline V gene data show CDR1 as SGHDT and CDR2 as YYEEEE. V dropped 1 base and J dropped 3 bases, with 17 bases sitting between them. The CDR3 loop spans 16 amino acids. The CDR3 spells CASSLHSNLEFYEQYV. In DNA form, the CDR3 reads TGTGCCAGCAGCTTGCACAGCAACCTCGAGTTCTACGAGCAGTACGTC.

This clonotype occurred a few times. This CDR3 reads CSVVGGNYGYTF. DNA of the CDR3: TGCAGCGTGGTAGGGGGGAACTATGGCTACACCTTC. The chain joins TRBV29-1 to TRBJ1-2, with a weak D call TRBD1 (6 bases). Trimming shortened V by 6 bases and J by 2 bases, and 10 bases separated the two germline ends. Germline V gene data show CDR1 as SQVTM and CDR2 as ANQGSEA. The CDR3 runs 12 residues.

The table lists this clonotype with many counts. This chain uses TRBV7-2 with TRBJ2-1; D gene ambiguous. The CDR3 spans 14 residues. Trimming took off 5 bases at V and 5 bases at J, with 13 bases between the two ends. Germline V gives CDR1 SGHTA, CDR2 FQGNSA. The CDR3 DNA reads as TGTGCCAGCAGCGACCAAACCAATAACAATGAGCAGTTCTTC. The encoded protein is CASSDQTNNNEQFF. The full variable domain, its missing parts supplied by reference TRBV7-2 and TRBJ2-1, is GAGVSQSPSNKVTEKGKDVELRCDPISGHTALYWYRQSLGQGLEFLIYFQGNSAPDKSGLPSDRFSAERTGGSVSTLTIQRTQQEDSAVYLCASSDQTNNNEQFFGPGTRLTVL.

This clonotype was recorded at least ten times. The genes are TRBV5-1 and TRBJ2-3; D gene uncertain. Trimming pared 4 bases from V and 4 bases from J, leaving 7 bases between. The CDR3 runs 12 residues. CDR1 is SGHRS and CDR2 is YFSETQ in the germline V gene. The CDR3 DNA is TGCGCCAGCAGCGACGGCGCAGATACGCAGTATTTT. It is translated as CASSDGADTQYF.

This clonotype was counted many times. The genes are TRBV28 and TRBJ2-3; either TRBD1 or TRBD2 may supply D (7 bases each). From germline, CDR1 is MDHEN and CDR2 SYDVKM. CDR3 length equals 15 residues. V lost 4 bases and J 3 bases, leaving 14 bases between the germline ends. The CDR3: CASSSQGRGTDTQYF. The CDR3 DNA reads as TGTGCCAGCAGTTCACAGGGGCGGGGGACAGATACGCAGTATTTT.

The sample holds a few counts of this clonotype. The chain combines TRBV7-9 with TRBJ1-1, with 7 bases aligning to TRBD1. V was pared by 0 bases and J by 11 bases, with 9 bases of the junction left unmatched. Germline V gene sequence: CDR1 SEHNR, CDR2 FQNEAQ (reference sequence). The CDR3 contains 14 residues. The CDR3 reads CASSLAREGARAFF. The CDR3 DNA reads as TGTGCCAGCAGCTTAGCGCGGGAGGGGGCGCGGGCTTTCTTT.

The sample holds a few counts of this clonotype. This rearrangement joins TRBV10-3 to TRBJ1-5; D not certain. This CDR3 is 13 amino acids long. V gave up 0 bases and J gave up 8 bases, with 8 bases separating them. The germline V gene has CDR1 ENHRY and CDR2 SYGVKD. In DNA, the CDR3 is TGTGCCATCAGTGAGTCGATGTACGAGCCCCAGCATTTT. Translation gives CAISESMYEPQHF.

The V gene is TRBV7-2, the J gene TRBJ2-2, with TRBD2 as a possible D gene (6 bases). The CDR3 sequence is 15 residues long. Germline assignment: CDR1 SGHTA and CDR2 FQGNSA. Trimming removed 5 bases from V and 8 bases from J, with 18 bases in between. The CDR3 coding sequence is TGTGCCAGCAGCCGCCTGGCGCTAGCGTCGGGGGAGCTGTTTTTT. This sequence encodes CASSRLALASGELFF.